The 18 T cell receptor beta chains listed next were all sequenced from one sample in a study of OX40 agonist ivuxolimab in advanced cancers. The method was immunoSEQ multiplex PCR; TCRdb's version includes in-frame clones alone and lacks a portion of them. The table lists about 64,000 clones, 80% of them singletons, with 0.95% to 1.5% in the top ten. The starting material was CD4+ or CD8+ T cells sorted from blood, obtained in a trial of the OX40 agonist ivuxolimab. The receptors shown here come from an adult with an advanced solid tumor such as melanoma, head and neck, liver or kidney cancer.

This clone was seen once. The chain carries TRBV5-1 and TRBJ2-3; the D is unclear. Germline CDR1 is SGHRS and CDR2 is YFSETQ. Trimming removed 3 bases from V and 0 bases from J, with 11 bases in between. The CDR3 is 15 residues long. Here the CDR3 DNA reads TGCGCCAGCAGCTCCACTCACCTTAGCACAGATACGCAGTATTTT. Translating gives CASSSTHLSTDTQYF.

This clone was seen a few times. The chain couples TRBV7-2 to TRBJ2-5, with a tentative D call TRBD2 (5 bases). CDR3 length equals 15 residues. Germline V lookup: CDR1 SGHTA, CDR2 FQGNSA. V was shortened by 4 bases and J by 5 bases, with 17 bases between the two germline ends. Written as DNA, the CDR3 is TGTGCCAGCAGCTCCCAGAGGACTCGCCCGGAGACCCAGTACTTC. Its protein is CASSSQRTRPETQYF.

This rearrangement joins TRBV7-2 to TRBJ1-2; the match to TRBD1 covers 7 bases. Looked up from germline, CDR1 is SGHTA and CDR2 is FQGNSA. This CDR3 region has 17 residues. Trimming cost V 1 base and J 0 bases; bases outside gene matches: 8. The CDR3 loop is CASSLVGTENSNYGYTF. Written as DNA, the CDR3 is TGTGCCAGCAGCTTAGTAGGGACAGAGAATTCTAACTATGGCTACACCTTC.

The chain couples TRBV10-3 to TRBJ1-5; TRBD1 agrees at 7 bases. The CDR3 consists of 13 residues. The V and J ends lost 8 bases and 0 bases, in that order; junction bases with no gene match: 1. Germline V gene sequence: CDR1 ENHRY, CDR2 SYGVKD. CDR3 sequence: CAIQGDSNQPQHF. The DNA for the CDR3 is TGTGCCATCCAGGGGGATAGCAATCAGCCCCAGCATTTT.

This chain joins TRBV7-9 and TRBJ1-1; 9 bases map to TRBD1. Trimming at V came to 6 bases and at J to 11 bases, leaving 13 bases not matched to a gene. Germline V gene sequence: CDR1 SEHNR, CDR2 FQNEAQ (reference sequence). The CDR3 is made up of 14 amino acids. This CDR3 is CASSAPGQGLPAFF. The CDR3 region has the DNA TGTGCCAGCAGTGCCCCGGGACAGGGTTTACCGGCTTTCTTT.

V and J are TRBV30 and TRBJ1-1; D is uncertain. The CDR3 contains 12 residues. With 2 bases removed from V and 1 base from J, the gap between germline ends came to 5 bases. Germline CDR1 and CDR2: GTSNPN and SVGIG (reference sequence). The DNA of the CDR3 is TGTGCCTGGAGTATCGGGAACACTGAAGCTTTCTTT. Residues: CAWSIGNTEAFF.

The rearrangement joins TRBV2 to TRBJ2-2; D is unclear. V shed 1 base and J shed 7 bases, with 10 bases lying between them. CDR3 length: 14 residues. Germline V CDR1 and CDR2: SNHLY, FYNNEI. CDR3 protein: CASSEGQWGGELFF. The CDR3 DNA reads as TGTGCCAGCAGTGAAGGGCAGTGGGGCGGGGAGCTGTTTTTT.

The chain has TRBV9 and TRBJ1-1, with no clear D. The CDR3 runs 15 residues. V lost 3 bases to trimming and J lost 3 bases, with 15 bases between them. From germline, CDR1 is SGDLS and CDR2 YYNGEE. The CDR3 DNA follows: TGTGCCAGCAGCGAAGGGAGAGGAAGGGACACTGAAGCTTTCTTT. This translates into CASSEGRGRDTEAFF.

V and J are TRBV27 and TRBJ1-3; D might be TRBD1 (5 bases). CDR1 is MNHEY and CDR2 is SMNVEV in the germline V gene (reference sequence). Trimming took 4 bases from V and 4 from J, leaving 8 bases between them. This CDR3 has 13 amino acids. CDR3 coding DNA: TGTGCCAGCAGTTCAGAGGGGGGAAACACCATATATTTT. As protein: CASSSEGGNTIYF.

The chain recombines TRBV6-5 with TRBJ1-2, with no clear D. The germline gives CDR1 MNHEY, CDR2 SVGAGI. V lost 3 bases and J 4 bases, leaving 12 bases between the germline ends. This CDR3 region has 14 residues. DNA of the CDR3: TGTGCCAGCAGTTATGGACCGATTGGCTATGGCTACACCTTC. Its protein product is CASSYGPIGYGYTF.

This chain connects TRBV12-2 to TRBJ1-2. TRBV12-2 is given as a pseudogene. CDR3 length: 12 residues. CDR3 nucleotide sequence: TGTGCAAGTCGCTTAGTTCGGGTTGGCTACACCTTC. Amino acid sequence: CASRLVRVGYTF.

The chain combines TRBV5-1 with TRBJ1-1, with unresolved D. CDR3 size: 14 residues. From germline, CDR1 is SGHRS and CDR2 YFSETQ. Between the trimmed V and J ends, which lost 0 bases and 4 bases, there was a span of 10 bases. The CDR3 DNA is TGCGCCAGCAGCTTGGAGGGCCGGGCCACTGAAGCTTTCTTT. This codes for CASSLEGRATEAFF.

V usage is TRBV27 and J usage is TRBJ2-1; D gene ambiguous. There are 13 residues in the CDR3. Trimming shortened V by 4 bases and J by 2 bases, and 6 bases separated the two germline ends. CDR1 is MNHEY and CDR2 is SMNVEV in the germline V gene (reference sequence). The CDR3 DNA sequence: TGTGCCAGCAGTTACAAAGCCTACAATGAGCAGTTCTTC. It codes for CASSYKAYNEQFF.

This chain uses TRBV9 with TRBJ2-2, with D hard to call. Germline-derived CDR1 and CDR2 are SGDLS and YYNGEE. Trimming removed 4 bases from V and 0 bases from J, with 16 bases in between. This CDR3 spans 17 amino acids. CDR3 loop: CASSREVSRSNTGELFF. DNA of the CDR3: TGTGCCAGCAGCAGAGAGGTCAGTAGGTCGAACACCGGGGAGCTGTTTTTT.

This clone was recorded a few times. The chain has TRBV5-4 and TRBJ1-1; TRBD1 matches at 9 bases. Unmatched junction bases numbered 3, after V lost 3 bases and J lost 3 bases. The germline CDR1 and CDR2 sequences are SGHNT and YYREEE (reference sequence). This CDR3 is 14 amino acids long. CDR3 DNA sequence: TGTGCCAGCAGCTGGGACAGGGAAGACACTGAAGCTTTCTTT. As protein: CASSWDREDTEAFF. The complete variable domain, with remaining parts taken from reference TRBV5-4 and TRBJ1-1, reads ETGVTQSPTHLIKTRGQQVTLRCSSQSGHNTVSWYQQALGQGPQFIFQYYREEENGRGNFPPRFSGLQFPNYSSELNVNALELDDSALYLCASSWDREDTEAFFGQGTRLTVV.

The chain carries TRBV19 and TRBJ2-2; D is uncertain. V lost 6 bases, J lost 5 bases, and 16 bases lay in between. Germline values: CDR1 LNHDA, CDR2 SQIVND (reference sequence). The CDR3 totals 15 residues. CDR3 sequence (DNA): TGTGCCAGTAGGGTTAAGACGGAGAGTACCGGGGAGCTGTTTTTT. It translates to CASRVKTESTGELFF.

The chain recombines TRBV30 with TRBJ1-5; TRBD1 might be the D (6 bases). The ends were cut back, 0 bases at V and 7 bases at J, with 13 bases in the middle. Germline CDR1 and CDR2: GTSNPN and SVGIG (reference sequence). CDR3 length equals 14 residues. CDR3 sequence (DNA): TGTGCCTGGAGTGTGGGACAAGTTGACCAGCCCCAGCATTTT. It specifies CAWSVGQVDQPQHF.

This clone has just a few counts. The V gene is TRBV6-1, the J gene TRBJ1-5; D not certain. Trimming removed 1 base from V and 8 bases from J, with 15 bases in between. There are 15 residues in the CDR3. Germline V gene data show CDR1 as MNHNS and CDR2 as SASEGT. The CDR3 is CASSEGRGPGKPQHF. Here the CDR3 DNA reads TGTGCCAGCAGTGAAGGAAGAGGGCCGGGTAAGCCCCAGCATTTT.